Listed here are 3 T cell receptor beta chains from one sample, sequenced in a study of identical twins. TCRdb used MiXCR to reprocess the 5' RACE reads, holding one entry per CDR3 protein. The repertoire holds 540,000 or so distinct CDR3 sequences, with 20% to 25% as singletons. The same data also contributed to another study, on yellow fever vaccine responses in identical twins.

The material sequenced was CD4+ T cells sorted from blood. The receptors shown here come from a woman between 18 and 29 years old in good health.

This clonotype came up a few times. V is TRBV3-1 and J is TRBJ1-1; possible D gene TRBD1, 5 bases. V was cut by 1 base and J by 7 bases, with 13 bases left in between. The CDR3 is 14 amino acids. Germline V gene sequence: CDR1 LGHDT, CDR2 YNNKEL (reference sequence). CDR3 in amino acids: CASSQGATRGEAFF. The CDR3 DNA follows: TGTGCCAGCAGCCAAGGAGCGACGAGGGGTGAAGCTTTCTTT.

This clonotype was recorded a few times. The V call is TRBV10-3, the J call TRBJ2-3, with 9 bases matching TRBD1. From germline, CDR1 is ENHRY and CDR2 SYGVKD. The V and J ends lost 2 bases and 2 bases, in that order; junction bases with no gene match: 2. The CDR3 loop spans 15 amino acids. The CDR3 reads CAISETGGVTDTQYF. In nucleotides, the CDR3 is TGTGCCATCAGTGAGACAGGGGGCGTCACAGATACGCAGTATTTT.

This clonotype was detected only a few times. This CDR3 is CASSKNRETQYF. DNA of the CDR3: TGTGCCAGCAGCAAGAACCGGGAGACCCAGTACTTC. The chain links TRBV3-1 to TRBJ2-5, with D unclear. The CDR3 is made up of 12 amino acids. Germline assignment: CDR1 LGHDT and CDR2 YNNKEL (reference sequence). The V gene lost 5 bases and the J gene lost 5 bases, with 9 bases spanning the gap.